This T cell receptor (beta chain) is from a study of lymphopenia after photon versus proton radiotherapy. Generated by immunoSEQ multiplex PCR, the TCRdb table keeps only in-frame clones and is missing some. This sample has more than 15,000 clones, with 80% to 90% found just once. The ends lost 4 bases at V and 2 bases at J; junction bases unmatched: 8. The CDR3 contains 16 residues. Germline lookup yields CDR1 ENHRY and CDR2 SYGVKD. The source material was peripheral blood, sampled from a patient treated with proton-based radiotherapy. The chain uses TRBV10-3 and TRBJ2-4; TRBD2 aligns across 7 bases. This receptor was taken from an older woman with cholangiocarcinoma. Some clones in this sample may be carry-over from other donors' samples. The CDR3 protein is CAISGAKAGPKNIQYF. The CDR3 coding sequence is TGTGCCATCAGTGGGGCAAAAGCGGGGCCCAAAAACATTCAGTACTTC.